This paragraph covers one TCR beta chain sequence. Its antigen remains unidentified. This could be a read error, since a much larger clone is one nucleotide away. The gene names given are mouse names. The sequenced fragment ends 1 residue before the CDR3 boundary, so the rest is inferred from the germline J gene. Additional DNA sequences in this sample encode the identical CDR3. Time point given: mouse harvest day 14 after allogeneic transplant. The graft held 10^6 splenic CD5+ T cells and 10^7 T-cell-depleted bone marrow cells. This sample is drawn from a study of tissue T cells after allogeneic stem cell transplantation. General study points: Anatomically similar tissues had similar TCR repertoires within each patient.

V dropped 3 bases and J dropped 5 bases, with 11 bases sitting between them. The CDR3 sequence is 14 residues long. Germline-derived CDR1 and CDR2 are LGHNA and YNLKQL (reference sequence). Profiled with immunoSEQ multiplex PCR; TCRdb holds only in-frame clones, not every one. The table has about 4,700 clones, about 32% seen once; the top ten hold approximately 8.9%. This chain connects TRBV5 to TRBJ1-5; TRBD1 might be the D (5 bases). The sequence was obtained from a female BALB/c mouse given C57BL/6 T cells with graft-versus-host disease after an allogeneic hematopoietic cell transplant. Input material: skin. Incomplete CDR3 DNA: TGTGCCAGCAGCCAGCGGGGGAGGGACCAGGCTCCGCTT. Its protein is CASSQRGRDQAPL. The whole CDR3 protein is CASSQRGRDQAPLF.